A single sample gave rise to the 17 T cell receptor beta chains below, sequenced in a study of blood T cell repertoires in COVID-19. Produced via immunoSEQ multiplex PCR; TCRdb's table is partial and in-frame only. The sample has roughly 250,000 clones; roughly 82% are singletons. Sequenced input: peripheral blood. These receptors were collected from a woman aged 70 to 79 with acute or convalescent COVID-19.

The V call is TRBV18, the J call TRBJ2-7, with 10 positions matching TRBD1. The CDR3 length is 15 residues. CDR1 is KGHSH, CDR2 LQKENI, per germline. The V segment lost 3 bases and the J segment 7 bases; nucleotides outside the gene matches: 9. The chain's CDR3 is CASSPPGTGAQEQYF. CDR3 coding DNA: TGTGCCAGCTCACCCCCCGGGACAGGGGCGCAGGAGCAGTACTTC.

This clone was seen only a few times. The gene calls are TRBV9 and TRBJ2-5; D unclear. The germline V and J ends were trimmed by 2 bases and 1 base, with 9 bases remaining between them. CDR1 is SGDLS, CDR2 YYNGEE, per germline. The CDR3 contains 14 residues. The CDR3: CASSVQLSQETQYF. CDR3 nucleotide sequence: TGTGCCAGCAGCGTTCAACTAAGCCAAGAGACCCAGTACTTC.

The genes are TRBV4-3 and TRBJ2-2, with TRBD1 identical over 11 bases. J gave up 6 bases and V 4 bases, and 4 bases lay outside the gene matches. The CDR3 has 15 amino acids. The germline CDR1 and CDR2 sequences are LGHNA and YSLEER. The DNA for the CDR3 is TGCGCCAGCAGCCTGGGACAGGGGGAATCCGGGGAGCTGTTTTTT. Translation gives CASSLGQGESGELFF.

The rearrangement links TRBV2 to TRBJ1-6; D perhaps matches TRBD1 (6 bases). Trimming removed 4 bases at V and 2 bases at J, with 12 bases between. Germline assignment: CDR1 SNHLY and CDR2 FYNNEI. The CDR3 is 16 amino acids. CDR3 protein: CASSGDRQAYNSPLHF. DNA for the CDR3: TGTGCCAGCAGTGGAGACAGGCAAGCCTATAATTCACCCCTCCACTTT.

The table lists this clone with a count of one. This chain's CDR3 is CASSYSYSQGYTF. CDR3 nucleotide sequence: TGTGCCAGCAGTTATTCTTACAGTCAAGGCTACACCTTC. The rearrangement links TRBV6-5 to TRBJ1-2, with unresolved D. The CDR3 is made up of 13 amino acids. The V and J ends lost 3 bases and 8 bases respectively, with 13 bases between them. In germline, CDR1 is MNHEY, CDR2 SVGAGI.

This chain links TRBV27 with TRBJ2-1, with TRBD2 as a possible D gene (5 bases). CDR3 length: 15 amino acids. Trimming took off 6 bases at V and 0 bases at J, with 12 bases between the two ends. From germline, CDR1 is MNHEY and CDR2 SMNVEV (reference sequence). For the CDR3, the DNA is TGTGCCAGCAGCTGGACTTTAAGCTCCTACAATGAGCAGTTCTTC. Translation gives CASSWTLSSYNEQFF.

V and J are TRBV4-2 and TRBJ2-1; perhaps TRBD1 as D (5 bases). CDR1 is LGHNA, CDR2 YNFKEQ, per germline. V lost 2 bases and J lost 1, with 9 bases in between. The CDR3 sequence is 15 residues long. The CDR3 sequence is CASSQPQGSYNEQFF. CDR3 bases: TGTGCCAGCAGCCAACCCCAGGGATCCTACAATGAGCAGTTCTTC.

This chain connects TRBV4-2 to TRBJ1-5, with no clear D. In germline, CDR1 is LGHNA, CDR2 YNFKEQ. V dropped 0 bases and J dropped 2 bases, with 14 bases sitting between them. The CDR3 length is 17 residues. CDR3 coding DNA: TGTGCCAGCAGCCAAGATCAGACGGGAGTAGGCAATCAGCCCCAGCATTTT. It translates to CASSQDQTGVGNQPQHF.

The chain combines TRBV7-9 with TRBJ2-5; TRBD2 agrees at 10 bases. The trim removed 1 base at V and 0 bases at J, leaving 2 bases unmatched. Germline CDR1 reads SEHNR; CDR2 reads FQNEAQ (reference sequence). The CDR3 is 16 amino acids. The CDR3 sequence: CASSLGLAGNQETQYF. CDR3 DNA: TGTGCCAGCAGCTTAGGACTAGCGGGCAACCAAGAGACCCAGTACTTC.

V gene TRBV7-9 combines with J gene TRBJ1-4, with D possibly matching TRBD1 (5 bases). Germline lookup yields CDR1 SEHNR and CDR2 FQNEAQ (reference sequence). The CDR3 contains 15 residues. V lost 4 bases to trimming and J lost 10 bases, with 19 bases between them. In nucleotides, the CDR3 is TGTGCCAGCAGCTACCAGGGTGCAGCGGGTGGAAAACTGTTTTTT. Its protein product is CASSYQGAAGGKLFF.

The CDR3 loop reads CASSLSSGTGGETQYF. The CDR3 coding sequence is TGTGCCAGCAGCTTATCCTCCGGGACAGGGGGAGAGACCCAGTACTTC. The genes are TRBV7-9 and TRBJ2-5; 11 nucleotides match TRBD1. Germline V gene data show CDR1 as SEHNR and CDR2 as FQNEAQ (reference sequence). V shed 2 bases, J shed 4 bases, and the junction held 6 bases outside the gene matches. The CDR3 sequence is 16 residues long.

V and J are TRBV5-1 and TRBJ2-3, with D possibly being TRBD2 (6 bases). The V end was cut by 5 bases, the J end by 0 bases, with 16 bases between. Germline-derived CDR1 and CDR2 are SGHRS and YFSETQ. The CDR3 runs to 16 residues. The CDR3 spells CASSSLAASSTDTQYF. DNA of the CDR3: TGCGCCAGCAGTTCCTTAGCGGCCTCTAGCACAGATACGCAGTATTTT.

The CDR3 spells CASSTGRDRNTEAFF. The CDR3 nucleotides read TGTGCCAGCAGCACCGGCCGGGACAGGAACACTGAAGCTTTCTTT. The V gene is TRBV5-4, the J gene TRBJ1-1; 7 nucleotides agree with TRBD1. The CDR3 spans 15 residues. The junction had 7 bases not matched to a gene; V was cut back by 4 bases and J by 1 base. From germline, CDR1 is SGHNT and CDR2 YYREEE (reference sequence). Full variable domain (rest looked up from reference TRBV5-4 and TRBJ1-1): ETGVTQSPTHLIKTRGQQVTLRCSSQSGHNTVSWYQQALGQGPQFIFQYYREEENGRGNFPPRFSGLQFPNYSSELNVNALELDDSALYLCASSTGRDRNTEAFFGQGTRLTVV.

The chain carries TRBV28 and TRBJ1-1; no definite D call. V lost 7 bases and J 6 bases, leaving 24 bases between the germline ends. Germline V gene data show CDR1 as MDHEN and CDR2 as SYDVKM. The CDR3 extends over 16 amino acids. CDR3: CASTPITRGMLAEAFF. The CDR3 DNA reads TGTGCCAGCACCCCTATTACACGGGGAATGTTGGCTGAAGCTTTCTTT. Complete variable domain (other parts from reference TRBV28 and TRBJ1-1): DVKVTQSSRYLVKRTGEKVFLECVQDMDHENMFWYRQDPGLGLRLIYFSYDVKMKEKGDIPEGYSVSREKKERFSLILESASTNQTSMYLCASTPITRGMLAEAFFGQGTRLTVV.

This chain joins TRBV11-2 and TRBJ2-7; TRBD1 matches 9 bases. Trimming removed 2 bases from V and 3 bases from J; junction bases left unmatched: 5. There are 15 residues in the CDR3. Germline V lookup: CDR1 SGHAT, CDR2 FQNNGV. For the CDR3, the DNA is TGTGCCAGCAGCTTATTGTTGGGACAGGGCTACGAGCAGTACTTC. It encodes CASSLLLGQGYEQYF.

The V call is TRBV6-1, the J call TRBJ2-7; 8 bases agree with TRBD1. V dropped 3 bases and J dropped 3; count of bases not matched to a gene: 7. Germline V gene data show CDR1 as MNHNS and CDR2 as SASEGT. The CDR3 sequence is 15 residues long. The chain's CDR3 is CASSEAGTGGYEQYF. CDR3 in DNA: TGTGCCAGCAGTGAGGCTGGGACAGGAGGCTACGAGCAGTACTTC.

The table lists this clone with a few counts. J is TRBJ2-7 and V is TRBV7-2; unclear D gene. Germline assignment: CDR1 SGHTA and CDR2 FQGNSA. The CDR3 is made up of 15 amino acids. Trimming pared 0 bases from V and 0 bases from J, leaving 9 bases between. In DNA form, the CDR3 reads TGTGCCAGCAGCTTAGCAGCCCCTGACTCCTACGAGCAGTACTTC. It yields the protein CASSLAAPDSYEQYF.